This T cell receptor beta chain was recorded in a study of PD-L1 blockade in urothelial cancer. Germline lookup yields CDR1 LGHNT and CDR2 FRNRAP. Unmatched junction bases numbered 5, after V lost 6 bases and J lost 1 base. CDR3 length: 14 residues. Data came from immunoSEQ multiplex PCR; TCRdb stores just in-frame clones and leaves some out. The data show fewer than 50,000 clones, with roughly 85% seen just once and approximately 7.1% held by the top ten. The receptor comes from a man in his sixties with urothelial cancer. The starting material was PBMCs, obtained around atezolizumab (anti-PD-L1) treatment. The V call is TRBV12-5, the J call TRBJ1-1; TRBD1 matches at 7 bases. This chain's CDR3 is CASGGTAANTEAFF. The CDR3 coding sequence is TGTGCTAGTGGGGGGACAGCAGCGAACACTGAAGCTTTCTTT. Full variable domain (outside the CDR3, taken from reference TRBV12-5 and TRBJ1-1): DARVTQTPRHKVTEMGQEVTMRCQPILGHNTVFWYRQTMMQGLELLAYFRNRAPLDDSGMPKDRFSAEMPDATLATLKIQPSEPRDSAVYFCASGGTAANTEAFFGQGTRLTVV.